Listed below are T cell receptor beta chains from one sample, sequenced in a study of molecular identifiers for immune sequencing clone quantification. One entry per CDR3 protein, called by TCRdb with MiXCR from the PCR reads. The table includes around 470,000 distinct CDR3 sequences, about a fifth detected once. The sample taken for sequencing was naive CD8+ T cells from blood, with Jurkat cell RNA spiked in. All receptors derive from a human donor in good health. Some libraries in this study had Jurkat cell RNA spiked in. The CDR3 runs from the conserved cysteine through the conserved F or W. A D gene is named only where the DNA matches it firmly. Size values are once, few and many counts, or a class for expanded clones, and some rows have none.

TRBJ2-1,TRBV15,TRBD2,many,CATSTLAGYNEQFF,TGTGCCACCAGCACTCTAGCGGGGTACAATGAGCAGTTCTTC
TRBJ2-7,TRBV21-1,NA,many,CASSKKLQTTGPSYEQYF,TGTGCCAGCAGCAAAAAGCTTCAGACCACGGGACCGAGCTACGAGCAGTACTTC
TRBJ2-7,TRBV11-2,NA,NA,CASSLDIGTQYEQYF,TGTGCCAGCAGCTTAGATATAGGGACCCAATACGAGCAGTACTTC
TRBJ2-7,TRBV5-6,TRBD2,few,CASSLGVAGIPVEQYF,TGTGCCAGCAGCCTGGGGGTAGCGGGGATCCCGGTTGAGCAGTACTTC
TRBJ1-5,TRBV10-2,NA,few,CASSTRREGGNQPQHF,TGCGCCAGCAGTACCCGCCGGGAGGGGGGCAATCAGCCCCAGCATTTT
TRBJ1-2,TRBV12-3/TRBV12-4,NA,NA,CASSRGAMIYGYTF,TGTGCCAGCAGTCGGGGGGCTATGATCTATGGCTACACCTTC
TRBJ2-1,TRBV3-1,NA,NA,CASSQVTLAGGEQFF,TGTGCCAGCAGCCAAGTGACTTTAGCAGGAGGGGAGCAGTTCTTC
TRBJ1-1,TRBV12-3/TRBV12-4,NA,many,CASSFFSGTEAFF,TGTGCCAGCAGTTTCTTTTCGGGGACTGAAGCTTTCTTT
TRBJ1-1,TRBV11-2,NA,NA,CASSPSHKITNTEAFF,TGTGCCAGCAGCCCCTCCCACAAGATTACGAACACTGAAGCTTTCTTT
TRBJ2-5,TRBV6-5,NA,few,CASSYGQRETQYF,TGTGCCAGCAGTTACGGGCAGCGGGAGACCCAGTACTTC
TRBJ2-7,TRBV6-2/TRBV6-3,TRBD1,few,CASSRGQGLEPTRYEQYF,TGTGCCAGCAGCCGCGGACAGGGTCTGGAACCCACCCGTTACGAGCAGTACTTC
TRBJ1-2,TRBV3-1,NA,few,CASSQDLLPSNYGYTF,TGTGCCAGCAGCCAAGATCTCCTGCCTTCTAACTATGGCTACACCTTC
TRBJ1-2,TRBV12-3/TRBV12-4,TRBD1,many,CASSSPGQGVLNYGYTF,TGTGCCAGCAGTTCTCCGGGACAGGGGGTGTTGAACTATGGCTACACCTTC
TRBJ2-1,TRBV14,TRBD2,many,CASSRAPAGGVNEQFF,TGTGCCAGCAGCCGTGCTCCGGCGGGAGGGGTCAATGAGCAGTTCTTC
TRBJ1-1,TRBV12-3/TRBV12-4,NA,NA,CASSLAVNTEALF,TGTGCCAGCAGTTTGGCAGTGAACACTGAAGCTCTCTTT
TRBJ2-5,TRBV6-5,NA,NA,CASSPEDHRVTQYF,TGTGCCAGCAGTCCTGAGGATCATAGGGTGACTCAGTACTTC
TRBJ2-2,TRBV27,NA,NA,CASSLSRGAAGELFF,TGTGCCAGCAGTTTAAGCAGGGGGGCAGCCGGGGAGCTGTTTTTT
TRBJ1-2,TRBV6-1,NA,many,CASSRAREFYGYTF,TGTGCCAGCAGTAGGGCCAGGGAATTCTATGGCTACACCTTC
TRBJ2-1,TRBV4-3,TRBD2,NA,CASSQARGVASYNEQFF,TGCGCCAGCAGCCAAGCTCGGGGGGTCGCGTCCTACAATGAGCAGTTCTTC
TRBJ1-1,TRBV5-6,NA,NA,CASSWPAGRTEAFF,TGTGCCAGCAGCTGGCCGGCAGGGCGGACTGAAGCTTTCTTT
TRBJ2-3,TRBV2,TRBD2,NA,CVSSDGRGGDPDTQYF,TGTGTCAGCAGTGACGGGCGGGGGGGAGATCCAGATACGCAGTATTTT
TRBJ1-5,TRBV19,TRBD1,few,CASSWTGESNQPQHF,TGTGCCAGTAGTTGGACAGGAGAGAGCAATCAGCCCCAGCATTTT
TRBJ2-7,TRBV25-1,NA,many,CASSHHTEQYF,TGTGCCAGCAGCCACCACACCGAGCAGTACTTC
TRBJ1-5,TRBV5-1,NA,NA,CASSLTGPADCEPQHF,TGCGCCAGCAGCTTGACGGGGCCAGCGGATTGTGAGCCCCAGCATTTT
TRBJ2-3,TRBV29-1,NA,many,CSVEFSGSTDTQYF,TGCAGCGTTGAGTTTAGCGGTAGCACAGATACGCAGTATTTT
TRBJ2-1,TRBV19,NA,NA,CASSTLANEQFF,TGTGCCAGTAGCACGCTTGCGAACGAGCAGTTCTTC